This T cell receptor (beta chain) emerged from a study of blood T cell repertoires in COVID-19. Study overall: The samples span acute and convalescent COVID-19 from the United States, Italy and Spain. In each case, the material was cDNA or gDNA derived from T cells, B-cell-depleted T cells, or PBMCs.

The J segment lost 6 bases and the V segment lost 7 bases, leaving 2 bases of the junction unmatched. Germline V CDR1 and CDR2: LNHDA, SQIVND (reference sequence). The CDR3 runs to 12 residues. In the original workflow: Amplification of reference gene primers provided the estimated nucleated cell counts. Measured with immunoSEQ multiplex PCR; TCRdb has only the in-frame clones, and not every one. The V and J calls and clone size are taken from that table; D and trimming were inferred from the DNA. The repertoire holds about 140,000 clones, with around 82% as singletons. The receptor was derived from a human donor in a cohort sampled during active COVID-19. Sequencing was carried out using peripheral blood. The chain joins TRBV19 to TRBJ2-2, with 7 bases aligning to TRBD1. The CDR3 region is CASKTGPGELFF. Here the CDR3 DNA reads TGTGCCAGTAAGACAGGGCCCGGGGAGCTGTTTTTT.